This T cell receptor beta chain derives from a study of blood T cell repertoires in COVID-19 (TCRdb year 2020). Regarding the study in general: Collaborator samples came from the United States, Italy and Spain and covered acute and convalescent phases of COVID-19. Samples were obtained from the ongoing ImmuneRACE study (first 160 participants) and from 950 to 1,500 subjects provided by 6 global collaborators. Where HLA class I and class II types were available, the types were taken from metadata supplied by the sample provider, not from assay-based typing. The prospective study material was composed of cDNA or gDNA derived from T cells, B-cell-depleted T cells, or PBMCs. The sample metadata nearly always contained a de-identified subject ID, COVID-19 status, age in years and sex. A freely available public database, intended as a resource for researchers studying the immune response to SARS-CoV-2, is where the repertoires were released. Deeply sampled blood TCRbeta repertoires from subjects exposed to, actively infected with, or recovered from COVID-19 were included in the dataset. Study-level results and caveats: Clinical and demographic metadata were provided uncurated, with the amount varying by source and participant.

Note on this clone: Its antigen remains unidentified. Base qualities are not recorded, but no much larger clone differs from it by a single base.

The collaborating institutions used their own protocols to collect whole blood in K2EDTA tubes. Collaborator samples were shipped for TCRbeta analysis as frozen whole blood, isolated PBMCs, or DNA extracted from either sample type. V is trimmed back by 5 bases and J by 4 bases, and the junction contains 4 bases that no gene match accounts for. As encoded in the germline V gene, CDR1 is KGHSH while CDR2 is LQKENI. Including cysteine and phenylalanine, the CDR3 has 13 amino acids. The read is trimmed to its CDR3 DNA, 39 bases read in frame from base 1. TCRbeta CDR3 regions were amplified from genomic DNA using the immunoSEQ Assay, a bias-controlled multiplex PCR. The authors processed their data as follows. Nucleated cell counts per sample were estimated from amplification of reference gene primers within the assay. To quantify the absolute abundance of each unique TCRbeta CDR3 rearrangement, sequence reads were collapsed and filtered. For each sample, productive Simpson clonality was calculated as the square root of Simpson's diversity index across productive rearrangements. TCRdb took this table from immuneACCESS and kept in-frame rearrangements with V and J called. Such tables lack part of the clones; where checked against another copy, unresolved V genes explain under half of the gap, and the rest is unexplained. The V and J calls and clone size come from that table; D and trimming were worked out from the DNA. The table for this sample lists around 150,000 clones; over 85% of them were counted only once. Jointly, the top ten make up around 4.6% of the sample.

The sequence was collected from a woman in her forties or fifties with acute or convalescent COVID-19. The sample consisted of peripheral blood. This chain is built from TRBV18 and TRBJ2-7; 8 of the junction bases match TRBD1. The DNA reads TGTGCCAGCTCAAGGGACAGGACTTACGAGCAGTACTTC. Its coded protein is CASSRDRTYEQYF.